This T cell receptor beta chain was captured by sequencing in a study of PD-L1 blockade in urothelial cancer. Some clones are missing from TCRdb's copy, which holds only in-frame ones; the method was immunoSEQ multiplex PCR. The repertoire has some 79,000 clones, 82% of them found once; the top ten carry 8% to 10%. The CDR3 is 14 residues long. V lost 1 base and J lost 5; bases outside the gene matches: 1. Per germline, CDR1 SGHVS and CDR2 FQNEAQ. This sample comprised PBMCs, obtained around atezolizumab (anti-PD-L1) treatment. The receptor's source is a man between 65 and 85 years old with urothelial cancer. This chain links TRBV7-8 with TRBJ2-7; 11 bases fit TRBD1. CDR3 nucleotides: TGTGCCAGCAGCTTAGGGGACAGGGGGAACGAGCAGTACTTC. Its protein product is CASSLGDRGNEQYF.